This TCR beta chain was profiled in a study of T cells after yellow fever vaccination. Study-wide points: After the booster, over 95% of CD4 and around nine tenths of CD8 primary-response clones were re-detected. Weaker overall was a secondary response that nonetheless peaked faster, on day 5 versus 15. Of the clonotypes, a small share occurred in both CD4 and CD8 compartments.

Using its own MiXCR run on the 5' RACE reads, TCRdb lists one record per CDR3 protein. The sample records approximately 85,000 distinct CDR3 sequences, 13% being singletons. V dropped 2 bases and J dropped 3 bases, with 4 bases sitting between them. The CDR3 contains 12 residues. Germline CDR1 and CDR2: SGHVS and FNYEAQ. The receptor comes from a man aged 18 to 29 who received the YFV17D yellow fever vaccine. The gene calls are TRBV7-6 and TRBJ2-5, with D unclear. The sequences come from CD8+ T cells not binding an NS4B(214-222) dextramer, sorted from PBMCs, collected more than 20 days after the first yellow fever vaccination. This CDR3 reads CASSLLKETQYF. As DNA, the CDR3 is TGTGCCAGCAGCTTACTCAAAGAGACCCAGTACTTC.